Below are 26 T cell receptor beta chains sequenced from a single sample in a study of blood T cell repertoires in COVID-19. Profiled with immunoSEQ multiplex PCR; TCRdb holds only in-frame clones, not every one. The sample has about 90,000 clones, approximately 83% seen once. The sample consisted of peripheral blood. The receptors stem from a woman of 80 years or more with active or convalescent COVID-19.

The chain links TRBV29-1 to TRBJ1-1, with D possibly TRBD1 on 5 matching bases. The CDR3 totals 13 residues. The germline V and J ends were trimmed by 3 bases and 0 bases, with 8 bases remaining between them. CDR1 and CDR2 from the germline V gene are SQVTM and ANQGSEA. The CDR3 protein is CSVDRQMNTEAFF. CDR3 nucleotide sequence: TGCAGCGTTGATCGACAGATGAACACTGAAGCTTTCTTT.

The rearrangement joins TRBV6-5 to TRBJ2-5, with 7 bases fitting TRBD1. The V and J ends lost 0 bases and 1 base, in that order; junction bases with no gene match: 5. CDR1 and CDR2 from the germline V gene are MNHEY and SVGAGI. This CDR3 has 16 amino acids. CDR3 DNA: TGTGCCAGCAGTTACTCCTGGACAGGTGCCCAAGAGACCCAGTACTTC. Translating gives CASSYSWTGAQETQYF.

This chain links TRBV4-1 with TRBJ2-7; 9 bases are shared with TRBD2. In germline, CDR1 is MGHRA, CDR2 YSYEKL. This CDR3 comprises 15 residues. V gave up 0 bases and J gave up 4 bases; unmatched junction bases: 4. CDR3 sequence reads: CASSQDLAGEYEQYF. DNA for the CDR3: TGCGCCAGCAGCCAAGATTTAGCGGGAGAGTACGAGCAGTACTTC.

The J gene is TRBJ1-6, the V gene TRBV7-9; D unresolved. The CDR3 runs 12 residues. V lost 3 bases and J lost 10, with 7 bases in between. Per germline, CDR1 SEHNR and CDR2 FQNEAQ (reference sequence). The CDR3 DNA reads TGTGCCAGCAGCTTGGTCAGATCACCCCTCCACTTT. The encoded protein is CASSLVRSPLHF. The full variable domain, its missing parts supplied by reference TRBV7-9 and TRBJ1-6, is DTGVSQNPRHKITKRGQNVTFRCDPISEHNRLYWYRQTLGQGPEFLTYFQNEAQLEKSRLLSDRFSAERPKGSFSTLEIQRTEQGDSAMYLCASSLVRSPLHFGNGTRLTVT.

The chain employs TRBV10-1 and TRBJ2-1; 7 bases align to TRBD2. This CDR3 is 13 amino acids long. V shed 8 bases and J 0 bases; nucleotides not matched to a gene: 1. Germline V gives CDR1 WNHNN, CDR2 SYGVQD (reference sequence). The CDR3 DNA is TGCGCCAGCGGCGGGAGCTCCTACAATGAGCAGTTCTTC. Protein product: CASGGSSYNEQFF.

A note on this clone: The sample holds other DNA sequences that translate to the same CDR3. The V gene is TRBV24-1, the J gene TRBJ2-3; possibly TRBD2 for D (6 bases). Trimming took off 0 bases at V and 5 bases at J, with 11 bases between the two ends. Germline CDR1 is KGHDR and CDR2 is SFDVKD. The CDR3 has 15 residues. The CDR3 DNA reads TGTGCCACCAGTGATTTGAGGCAGGGAGGAGATACGCAGTATTTT. Amino acids: CATSDLRQGGDTQYF.

The J gene is TRBJ1-1, the V gene TRBV12-3 or TRBV12-4; D call uncertain. The CDR3 runs 13 residues. The V and J ends lost 3 bases and 2 bases respectively, with 7 bases between them. CDR3 amino acids: CASSLRSNTEAFF. In DNA form, the CDR3 reads TGTGCCAGCAGTTTGAGAAGTAACACTGAAGCTTTCTTT.

The rearrangement joins TRBV4-3 to TRBJ1-2, with a tentative D call TRBD1 (5 bases). This CDR3 has 14 residues. Germline values: CDR1 LGHNA, CDR2 YSLEER. Trimming took off 4 bases at V and 0 bases at J, with 9 bases between the two ends. The CDR3 spells CASSLGLANYGYTF. In nucleotides, the CDR3 is TGCGCCAGCAGCCTGGGGCTAGCTAACTATGGCTACACCTTC.

The chain recombines TRBV28 with TRBJ1-1, with D unclear. CDR3 length: 13 amino acids. From germline, CDR1 is MDHEN and CDR2 SYDVKM. V was trimmed by 6 bases and J by 0 bases, leaving 8 bases between them. As DNA, the CDR3 is TGTGCCAGCAGAGTCGGGATGAACACTGAAGCTTTCTTT. Translation gives CASRVGMNTEAFF.

The genes are TRBV19 and TRBJ1-1, with unresolved D. Germline values: CDR1 LNHDA, CDR2 SQIVND (reference sequence). CDR3 length: 14 amino acids. Trimming cost V 4 bases and J 6 bases, with 15 bases left between them. This CDR3 reads CASSRGVLSAEAFF. In nucleotides, the CDR3 is TGTGCCAGTAGTAGAGGAGTGCTGAGCGCTGAAGCTTTCTTT.

This CDR3 is CASSWVGTGNTGELFF. The CDR3 DNA follows: TGTGCCAGTAGTTGGGTGGGGACAGGGAACACCGGGGAGCTGTTTTTT. This chain links TRBV19 with TRBJ2-2; 8 positions match TRBD1. There are 16 residues in the CDR3. Unmatched junction bases numbered 6, after V lost 5 bases and J lost 1 base. The germline gives CDR1 LNHDA, CDR2 SQIVND (reference sequence). Together with reference TRBV19 and TRBJ2-2, the CDR3 gives the full variable domain: DGGITQSPKYLFRKEGQNVTLSCEQNLNHDAMYWYRQDPGQGLRLIYYSQIVNDFQKGDIAEGYSVSREKKESFPLTVTSAQKNPTAFYLCASSWVGTGNTGELFFGEGSRLTVL.

The chain couples TRBV3-1 (or the pseudogene TRBV3-2) to TRBJ2-7; D possibly corresponds to TRBD1 (6 bases). The CDR3 runs to 15 residues. The germline gives CDR1 LGHDT, CDR2 YNNKEL (reference sequence). With 1 base removed from V and 3 bases from J, the gap between germline ends came to 13 bases. The CDR3 is CASSQVRDKFYEQYF. CDR3 bases: TGTGCCAGCAGCCAAGTCAGGGACAAGTTCTACGAGCAGTACTTC.

The chain recombines TRBV5-1 with TRBJ1-2; TRBD1 matches at 10 bases. With 8 bases clipped from V and 6 bases from J, the junction kept 7 bases outside the gene matches. The CDR3 consists of 13 residues. Per the germline V gene, CDR1 is SGHRS and CDR2 is YFSETQ. The CDR3 DNA reads TGCGCCAGTAGAGGGACAGGGGAAAATGGCTACACCTTC. Protein product: CASRGTGENGYTF.

The chain links TRBV19 to TRBJ2-7; a possible D gene is TRBD2 (5 bases). This CDR3 has 14 residues. Trimming took off 4 bases at V and 6 bases at J, with 16 bases between the two ends. In germline, CDR1 is LNHDA, CDR2 SQIVND (reference sequence). Written as DNA, the CDR3 is TGTGCCAGTAGTAGCCCGGATAAAGGAGGCGAGCAGTACTTC. This gives the protein CASSSPDKGGEQYF.

The gene calls are TRBV6-2 or TRBV6-3 and TRBJ1-2; TRBD1 might be the D (6 bases). V lost 2 bases and J lost 6, with 13 bases in between. The CDR3 extends over 14 amino acids. Germline lookup yields CDR1 MNHEY and CDR2 SVGEGT. Here the CDR3 DNA reads TGTGCCAGCAGTTACCTACAGGGTATTAATGGCTACACCTTC. This translates into CASSYLQGINGYTF.

The chain employs TRBV3-1 (or the pseudogene TRBV3-2) and TRBJ2-1; 8 bases fit TRBD2. V lost 0 bases, J lost 2 bases, and 6 bases stayed unmatched. There are 17 residues in the CDR3. Germline CDR1 and CDR2: LGHDT and YNNKEL (reference sequence). The CDR3 bases are TGTGCCAGCAGCCAAGATAGGCCTAGCGGGCCCTACAATGAGCAGTTCTTC. Its translation: CASSQDRPSGPYNEQFF.

This chain joins TRBV5-4 and TRBJ1-4; TRBD1 agrees at 9 bases. Germline loops: CDR1 SGHNT, CDR2 YYREEE (reference sequence). Trimming cost V 4 bases and J 7 bases; bases outside gene matches: 8. The CDR3 sequence is 15 residues long. The chain's CDR3 is CASSHNTGGPEKLFF. The CDR3 DNA reads TGTGCCAGCAGCCACAACACAGGGGGCCCTGAAAAACTGTTTTTT.

This chain links TRBV7-2 with TRBJ2-1; tentative D call: TRBD1 (5 bases). Per germline, CDR1 SGHTA and CDR2 FQGNSA. This CDR3 has 17 amino acids. Trimming left V 1 base short and J 8 bases short, with 21 bases between. CDR3 coding DNA: TGTGCCAGCAGCTTAGTGGGCCAGGGAAGGATTGGGGATGAGCAGTTCTTC. Translated: CASSLVGQGRIGDEQFF.

This chain links TRBV5-4 with TRBJ1-3; 9 bases map to TRBD1. The germline V gene encodes CDR1 SGHNT and CDR2 YYREEE (reference sequence). The V and J ends lost 2 bases and 1 base, in that order; junction bases with no gene match: 4. The length of the CDR3 is 16 residues. In DNA, the CDR3 is TGTGCCAGCAGCTTATACAGGGGGCGGTCTGGAAACACCATATATTTT. Amino acid sequence: CASSLYRGRSGNTIYF.

The chain is built from TRBV6-1 and TRBJ1-5; D is unresolved. CDR1 is MNHNS, CDR2 SASEGT, per germline. With 0 bases removed from V and 5 bases from J, the gap between germline ends came to 23 bases. The CDR3 covers 19 residues. CDR3 DNA: TGTGCCAGCAGTGAAGCCTGGAGGCGGACGGGTAGGGATTATCAGCCCCAGCATTTT. Protein sequence: CASSEAWRRTGRDYQPQHF.

The chain combines TRBV18 with TRBJ1-1, with a weak D call TRBD1 (6 bases). Germline V lookup: CDR1 KGHSH, CDR2 LQKENI. This CDR3 is 12 amino acids long. The V and J ends lost 6 bases and 6 bases respectively, with 11 bases between them. CDR3 DNA sequence: TGTGCCAGCTCGCCGGACAGAGCTGAAGCTTTCTTT. Protein sequence: CASSPDRAEAFF.

V and J are TRBV24-1 and TRBJ2-5; TRBD1 might be the D (6 bases). The ends were cut back, 4 bases at V and 5 bases at J, with 16 bases in the middle. Germline V gene sequence: CDR1 KGHDR, CDR2 SFDVKD. The CDR3 covers 15 residues. CDR3: CATSDFTGSGETQYF. CDR3 nucleotide sequence: TGTGCCACCAGTGACTTTACAGGGTCAGGGGAGACCCAGTACTTC.

The chain carries TRBV19 and TRBJ1-4; D unresolved. The CDR3 has 13 residues. The V gene lost 7 bases and the J gene lost 8 bases, with 14 bases spanning the gap. Germline assignment: CDR1 LNHDA and CDR2 SQIVND (reference sequence). In DNA form, the CDR3 reads TGTGCCAGTAATTTGGGGAGGTACGAAAAACTGTTTTTT. Translating gives CASNLGRYEKLFF.

V gene TRBV11-3 combines with J gene TRBJ1-1; 7 nucleotides match TRBD1. The CDR3 loop spans 13 amino acids. From germline, CDR1 is SGHNT and CDR2 YENEEA. V trimming: 5 bases; J trimming: 4 bases; junction bases outside the gene matches: 4. CDR3 amino acids: CASSRQGGTEAFF. In nucleotides, the CDR3 is TGTGCCAGCAGCCGACAGGGTGGCACTGAAGCTTTCTTT.

This clone showed up just a few times. This rearrangement joins TRBV5-1 to TRBJ2-5, with 12 bases lining up with TRBD2. The junction had 10 bases not matched to a gene; V was cut back by 0 bases and J by 4 bases. Germline V CDR1 and CDR2: SGHRS, YFSETQ. This CDR3 is built from 18 residues. CDR3 DNA sequence: TGCGCCAGCAGCTTGGGTTTACTAGCGGGGGGAGGCGGAGAGACCCAGTACTTC. Encoded protein: CASSLGLLAGGGGETQYF.

The V call is TRBV24-1, the J call TRBJ2-1; TRBD2 aligns across 7 bases. The CDR3 consists of 14 residues. CDR1 is KGHDR, CDR2 SFDVKD, per germline. J was trimmed by 6 bases and V by 7 bases; bases with no gene match: 8. In DNA form, the CDR3 reads TGTGCCACCAGCGCACGGACTAGTCTCAATGAGCAGTTCTTC. Its translation is CATSARTSLNEQFF.